Detailed here is one T cell receptor beta chain. Its antigen remains unidentified. Trimming at V came to 3 bases and at J to 7 bases, leaving 12 bases not matched to a gene. CDR1 and CDR2 (germline): GTSNPN, SVGIG (reference sequence). The CDR3 has 15 residues. The entry originates in a study of cytomegalovirus exposure and HLA in healthy donors. Overall study: Tens of millions of unique TCR sequences came from HLA-typed donors in an early release.

The PCR contained 60 Vbeta and 13 Jbeta primers. Repertoires were generated with immunoSEQ multiplex PCR, while TCRdb's copy carries only in-frame clones and drops some. The repertoire includes some 160,000 clones, 65% to 85% of them detected once, and 1.3% sits in the top ten. Points from the study as a whole: Later analysis indicated greater clonal expansion among HLA-associated TCR beta chains than among equally common other chains. Most TCR sequences showed up rarely, but some public TCRs showed up in many donors. The classifier reportedly diagnosed cytomegalovirus status with high specificity and sensitivity.

This TCR was sampled from a middle-aged man in good health and CMV-seropositive. The rearrangement uses TRBV30 and TRBJ1-5, with 7 bases that match TRBD1. The source material was PBMCs. The CDR3 here is CAWSGLQGVRQPQHF. Here the CDR3 DNA reads TGTGCCTGGAGCGGCTTGCAGGGGGTTCGACAGCCCCAGCATTTT.